This T cell receptor (beta chain) comes out of a study of blood T cell repertoires in COVID-19. Study details: Samples representing acute and convalescent COVID-19 were sourced from the United States, Italy and Spain. The analysed material was cDNA or gDNA that came from T cells, B-cell-depleted T cells, or PBMCs.

This clone occurred a few times. Original processing methods: From reference gene primer amplification, estimates of nucleated cell counts were derived. Using immunoSEQ multiplex PCR, the repertoire was profiled, and TCRdb retains in-frame clones only, with some absent. V, J and clone size are taken as reported in that table, and D and trimming were inferred from the DNA itself. The sample records under 200,000 clones, approximately 85% being singletons. The V gene lost 5 bases and the J gene lost 0 bases, with 7 bases spanning the gap. CDR3 length equals 13 residues. The chain has TRBV12-3 or TRBV12-4 and TRBJ1-1; D unresolved. The TCR sequence derives from a man aged 55 to 70 who had recovered from COVID-19. Sample: peripheral blood. DNA of the CDR3: TGTGCCAGCAGTGGCCAGTTGAACACTGAAGCTTTCTTT. Amino acids: CASSGQLNTEAFF.